This TCR beta chain originates from a study of blood T cell repertoires in COVID-19. In the study overall: Acute and convalescent COVID-19 specimens originated in the United States, Italy and Spain.

The Seattle patients, enrolled during active infection, were followed longitudinally. Authors' methods: Amplification with reference gene primers provided the estimates of nucleated cell counts. Using immunoSEQ multiplex PCR, the repertoire was profiled, and TCRdb retains in-frame clones only, with some absent. Clone size and V and J calls were adopted from that table, with D and trimming inferred from the DNA. The profile covers nearly 70,000 clones, with 70% to 90% appearing a single time and 3.4% taken by the ten largest. This clone occurred a few times. Germline V lookup: CDR1 MNHEY, CDR2 SMNVEV (reference sequence). Trimming stripped 5 bases from V and 1 base from J, with 9 bases between. This CDR3 contains 13 residues.

Sample: peripheral blood. The chain employs TRBV27 and TRBJ2-7, with a tentative D call TRBD1 (6 bases). The TCR sequence derives from a woman in her 50s with COVID-19, enrolled during active disease. The CDR3 DNA sequence: TGTGCCAGCAGTAAACAGGGATCCTACGAGCAGTACTTC. Its translation: CASSKQGSYEQYF.